The clone carrying this T cell receptor beta chain is a singleton in its sample. Only in-frame clones appear in the TCRdb table, and some are missing; sequencing was by immunoSEQ multiplex PCR. The sample has about 250,000 clones, just over 85% seen once; the top ten hold over 1.3%. The sample originates from a study of blood T cell repertoires in COVID-19. The CDR3 has 15 amino acids. Germline values: CDR1 MNHEY, CDR2 SVGAGI. With V trimmed by 6 bases and J by 0 bases, 4 bases remained unmatched. This receptor was taken from an older man with acute or convalescent COVID-19. The chain carries TRBV6-5 and TRBJ1-5; TRBD1 matches at 8 bases. The specimen sequenced was peripheral blood. The CDR3 here is CASRQTGGSNQPQHF. DNA of the CDR3: TGTGCCAGCAGACAAACAGGGGGTAGCAATCAGCCCCAGCATTTT.